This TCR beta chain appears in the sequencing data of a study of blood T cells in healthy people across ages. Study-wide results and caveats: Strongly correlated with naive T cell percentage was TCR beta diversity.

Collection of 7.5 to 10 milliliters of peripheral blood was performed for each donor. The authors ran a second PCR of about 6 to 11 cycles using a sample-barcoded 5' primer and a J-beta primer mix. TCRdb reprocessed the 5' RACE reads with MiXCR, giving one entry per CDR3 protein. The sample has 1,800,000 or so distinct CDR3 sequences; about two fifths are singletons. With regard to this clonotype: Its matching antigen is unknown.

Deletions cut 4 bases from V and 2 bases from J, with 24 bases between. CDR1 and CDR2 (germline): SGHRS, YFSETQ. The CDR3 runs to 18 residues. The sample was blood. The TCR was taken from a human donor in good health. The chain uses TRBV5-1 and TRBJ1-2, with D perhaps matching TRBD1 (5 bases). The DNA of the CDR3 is TGCGCCAGCAGCGTGGGGGGTGGACACAACGGACCCAACTATGGCTACACCTTC. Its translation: CASSVGGGHNGPNYGYTF.